This TCR beta chain is drawn from a study of patients with pleural tuberculosis. This clonotype was counted many times. TCRdb re-analysed the reads in MiXCR, keeping a single row per CDR3 protein. The data hold roughly 27,000 distinct CDR3 sequences, with approximately 20% observed a single time. Germline loops: CDR1 MNHEY, CDR2 SMNVEV (reference sequence). The CDR3 length is 15 residues. Germline trimming cut 6 bases from V and 3 bases from J; bases unmatched to any gene: 7. This chain links TRBV27 with TRBJ1-1; the match to TRBD1 covers 10 bases. Sequencing input: peripheral blood. The sequence was obtained from a human donor with pleural tuberculosis. The CDR3 protein is CASSRPGTGDTEAFF. The DNA for the CDR3 is TGTGCCAGCAGCCGTCCCGGGACAGGGGACACTGAAGCTTTCTTT.